The 32 T cell receptor beta chains given below trace back to one sample, sequenced in a study of cytomegalovirus exposure and HLA in healthy donors. 13 Jbeta primers and 60 Vbeta primers were used for the PCR. The repertoire was sequenced with immunoSEQ multiplex PCR; TCRdb's copy has only in-frame clones and lacks some. The sample includes around 140,000 clones, approximately 74% of them seen just once. Sequences were obtained from PBMCs. Every receptor here comes from a male donor in good health and CMV-seronegative.

The chain joins TRBV28 to TRBJ2-3; D is possibly TRBD2 (6 bases). The germline V and J ends were trimmed by 2 bases and 11 bases, with 14 bases remaining between them. This CDR3 has 13 residues. Germline V gives CDR1 MDHEN, CDR2 SYDVKM. The CDR3 coding sequence is TGTGCCAGCAGTTTAGCGGGACTTTTTAAGCAGTATTTT. Protein product: CASSLAGLFKQYF.

In this sample, this clone turned up a few times. This chain joins TRBV7-2 and TRBJ2-4; D gene uncertain. Per germline, CDR1 SGHTA and CDR2 FQGNSA. Trimming cost V 5 bases and J 4 bases, with 24 bases left between them. This CDR3 is built from 18 residues. The chain's CDR3 is CASSQRRGEGEKKNIQYF. The CDR3 DNA reads TGTGCCAGCAGCCAACGGCGAGGTGAAGGCGAGAAGAAAAACATTCAGTACTTC.

The chain has TRBV30 and TRBJ2-5; 8 bases align to TRBD2. The J call is in doubt because the DNA end fits TRBJ2-7 better. Germline V gene lookup returns CDR1 GTSNPN and CDR2 SVGIG (reference sequence). The CDR3 has 16 amino acids. CDR3 sequence: CALRRRSSGRTYEQYF. In nucleotides, the CDR3 is TGTGCCCTCAGAAGAAGGTCTAGCGGGCGAACCTACGAGCAGTACTTC.

The genes are TRBV7-8 and TRBJ2-2; 7 bases map to TRBD2. J gave up 6 bases and V 4 bases, and 8 bases lay outside the gene matches. Germline V gene lookup returns CDR1 SGHVS and CDR2 FQNEAQ. The CDR3 length is 15 residues. DNA of the CDR3: TGTGCCAGCAGCTCCCGGACTAGTCTGGCCGGGGAGCTGTTTTTT. Translated, it gives CASSSRTSLAGELFF.

The chain employs TRBV7-2 and TRBJ2-4, with 13 bases fitting TRBD2. The CDR3 is 15 residues long. Germline assignment: CDR1 SGHTA and CDR2 FQGNSA. V dropped 5 bases and J dropped 9; count of bases not matched to a gene: 7. CDR3 in DNA: TGTGCCAGCAGCACAAGGACTAGCGGGGGACCCATTCAGTACTTC. The encoded protein is CASSTRTSGGPIQYF.

The chain joins TRBV28 to TRBJ2-5, with no clear D. This CDR3 has 15 residues. Trimming left V 4 bases short and J 1 base short, with 13 bases between. Germline V gene data show CDR1 as MDHEN and CDR2 as SYDVKM. The CDR3 loop is CASSSAASFQETQYF. The DNA of the CDR3 is TGTGCCAGCAGTTCTGCGGCCTCCTTCCAAGAGACCCAGTACTTC.

The V and J genes are TRBV5-1 and TRBJ1-1; perhaps TRBD1 as D (6 bases). Germline CDR1 is SGHRS and CDR2 is YFSETQ. The CDR3 is 13 amino acids. V gave up 1 base and J gave up 11 bases, with 15 bases separating them. As DNA, the CDR3 is TGCGCCAGCAGCTTGAATACAGGGCGATGGGCTTTCTTT. Amino acids: CASSLNTGRWAFF.

The table lists this clone with a few counts. J is TRBJ1-1 and V is TRBV28; no reliable D call. The CDR3 totals 12 residues. Per the germline V gene, CDR1 is MDHEN and CDR2 is SYDVKM. V lost 6 bases, J lost 3 bases, and 8 bases lay in between. In nucleotides, the CDR3 is TGTGCCAGCAGCCTAGCGGACACTGAAGCTTTCTTT. Residues: CASSLADTEAFF. The full variable domain, with the rest looked up from reference TRBV28 and TRBJ1-1, is DVKVTQSSRYLVKRTGEKVFLECVQDMDHENMFWYRQDPGLGLRLIYFSYDVKMKEKGDIPEGYSVSREKKERFSLILESASTNQTSMYLCASSLADTEAFFGQGTRLTVV.

In DNA, the CDR3 is TGTGCCAGCAGCTTTAGGGGACTAGCGGGGCGATTCACAGATACGCAGTATTTT. This gives the protein CASSFRGLAGRFTDTQYF. The J gene is TRBJ2-3, the V gene TRBV7-2, with 13 bases that match TRBD2. V shed 3 bases, J shed 2 bases, and the junction held 8 bases outside the gene matches. Germline V gene data show CDR1 as SGHTA and CDR2 as FQGNSA. The CDR3 runs to 18 residues.

V and J are TRBV2 and TRBJ1-1; maybe TRBD1 (6 bases). This CDR3 region has 15 residues. Looked up from germline, CDR1 is SNHLY and CDR2 is FYNNEI. Trimming shortened V by 6 bases and J by 0 bases, and 14 bases separated the two germline ends. The CDR3, as DNA: TGTGCCAGCAGCGGACAGCCGGGAATGAACACTGAAGCTTTCTTT. Translating it yields CASSGQPGMNTEAFF.

The gene calls are TRBV6-1 and TRBJ2-3; 9 positions agree with TRBD2. Losses at the gene ends were 6 bases for V and 4 bases for J; bases not matched to a gene: 5. There are 14 residues in the CDR3. Germline CDR1 is MNHNS and CDR2 is SASEGT. CDR3 region: CASRLTSGADTQYF. The DNA of the CDR3 is TGTGCCAGCAGGCTGACTAGCGGAGCAGATACGCAGTATTTT.

This chain uses TRBV5-1 with TRBJ2-1; TRBD1 agrees at 12 bases. This CDR3 has 16 amino acids. J lost 7 bases, V lost 4 bases, and 9 bases had no gene match. From germline, CDR1 is SGHRS and CDR2 YFSETQ. In nucleotides, the CDR3 is TGCGCCAGCAGCACCCTCGGGACAGGGGGCATGAATGAGCAGTTCTTC. Protein sequence: CASSTLGTGGMNEQFF. Complete variable domain (other parts from reference TRBV5-1 and TRBJ2-1): KAGVTQTPRYLIKTRGQQVTLSCSPISGHRSVSWYQQTPGQGLQFLFEYFSETQRNKGNFPGRFSGRQFSNSRSEMNVSTLELGDSALYLCASSTLGTGGMNEQFFGPGTRLTVL.

The chain employs TRBV5-1 and TRBJ2-7, with D possibly being TRBD2 (7 bases). The CDR3 extends over 17 amino acids. Trimming took off 4 bases at V and 1 base at J, with 21 bases between the two ends. Germline V CDR1 and CDR2: SGHRS, YFSETQ. The chain's CDR3 is CASSRRPSGGESYEQYF. CDR3 sequence (DNA): TGCGCCAGCAGCCGGCGGCCCTCGGGGGGCGAATCCTACGAGCAGTACTTC. The complete variable domain, with remaining parts taken from reference TRBV5-1 and TRBJ2-7, reads KAGVTQTPRYLIKTRGQQVTLSCSPISGHRSVSWYQQTPGQGLQFLFEYFSETQRNKGNFPGRFSGRQFSNSRSEMNVSTLELGDSALYLCASSRRPSGGESYEQYFGPGTRLTVT.

With respect to this clone: A read error may produce the germline difference seen at one junction end. The J gene is TRBJ1-3, the V gene TRBV7-9; possible D gene TRBD1, 6 bases. The CDR3 runs to 16 residues. CDR1 SEHNR and CDR2 FQNEAQ come from the germline V gene (reference sequence). CDR3 nucleotide sequence: TGTTCCAGCAGCTTAGCGGTTTGGGGGCAAGGAAACACCATATATTTT. Protein: CSSSLAVWGQGNTIYF.

This clone was counted once. This sequence joins TRBV5-6 and TRBJ1-1, with TRBD1 matching over 7 bases. J was trimmed by 2 bases and V by 0 bases; bases with no gene match: 7. The V gene's germline CDR1 is SGHDT and CDR2 YYEEEE. The CDR3 sequence is 16 residues long. The CDR3 DNA follows: TGTGCCAGCAGCTTGGCCCCGACAGGGCCCAACACTGAAGCTTTCTTT. It is translated as CASSLAPTGPNTEAFF.

With respect to this clone: One junction end disagrees with the germline gene, perhaps due to a read error. V usage is TRBV6-6 and J usage is TRBJ2-7; D is perhaps TRBD1 (5 bases). The CDR3 is 13 residues long. CDR1 is MNHNY, CDR2 SVGAGI, per germline (reference sequence). CDR3 amino acids: CASSYEITGTPFF. In DNA form, the CDR3 reads TGTGCCAGCAGTTATGAGATCACAGGTACCCCCTTCTTC.

V and J are TRBV30 and TRBJ2-6; 7 bases map to TRBD1. The V gene's germline CDR1 is GTSNPN and CDR2 SVGIG (reference sequence). With V trimmed by 0 bases and J by 1 base, 6 bases remained unmatched. This CDR3 region has 17 residues. CDR3 sequence: CAWSVRTGVSGANVLTF. The CDR3 nucleotides are TGTGCCTGGAGTGTACGCACAGGGGTTTCTGGGGCCAACGTCCTGACTTTC.

The CDR3 sequence is CASRGDSFPPLHF. Written as DNA, the CDR3 is TGTGCCAGCAGAGGCGACAGCTTTCCACCCCTCCACTTT. The rearrangement joins TRBV28 to TRBJ1-6; tentatively, D is TRBD1 (5 bases). The CDR3 is 13 amino acids. The germline gives CDR1 MDHEN, CDR2 SYDVKM. Trimming shortened V by 6 bases and J by 11 bases, and 14 bases separated the two germline ends.

V and J are TRBV19 and TRBJ2-3; tentatively, D is TRBD2 (6 bases). CDR3 length equals 14 residues. Trimming shortened V by 8 bases and J by 3 bases, and 15 bases separated the two germline ends. Germline V CDR1 and CDR2: LNHDA, SQIVND (reference sequence). The DNA for the CDR3 is TGTGCCAGTTCCAGGAGGGTTAGGACAGATACGCAGTATTTT. Its translation: CASSRRVRTDTQYF.

The chain employs TRBV4-2 and TRBJ2-5; the match to TRBD2 covers 13 bases. Gene TRBJ2-7 matches the end of the DNA better, so the J call may be wrong. The CDR3 has 18 residues. CDR1 and CDR2 from the germline V gene are LGHNA and YNFKEQ. The CDR3 region has the DNA TGTGCCAGCAGCCAGGATCTGGGACTAGCGGGGAGATCCTACGAGCAGTACTTC. Translated, it gives CASSQDLGLAGRSYEQYF.

The table lists this clone with a few counts. This rearrangement joins TRBV7-2 to TRBJ1-6; 8 positions match TRBD1. The trim removed 5 bases at V and 10 bases at J, leaving 7 bases unmatched. The length of the CDR3 is 14 residues. Germline loops: CDR1 SGHTA, CDR2 FQGNSA. Written as DNA, the CDR3 is TGTGCCAGCAGCACCCGGACAGGGCCCTCACCCCTCCACTTT. This translates into CASSTRTGPSPLHF.

The V gene is TRBV11-2, the J gene TRBJ2-5; 13 bases line up with TRBD2. CDR3 length: 17 amino acids. Germline V CDR1 and CDR2: SGHAT, FQNNGV. V shed 3 bases, J shed 1 base, and the junction held 5 bases outside the gene matches. DNA for the CDR3: TGTGCCAGCAGCTTGGCTGGACTAGCGGGAGCCCAAGAGACCCAGTACTTC. Translating gives CASSLAGLAGAQETQYF.

The chain links TRBV7-9 to TRBJ1-1; 8 positions match TRBD1. The junction had 10 bases not matched to a gene; V was cut back by 6 bases and J by 4 bases. CDR3 length: 15 amino acids. Looked up from germline, CDR1 is SEHNR and CDR2 is FQNEAQ (reference sequence). Here the CDR3 DNA reads TGTGCCAGCAGGGCAGGGGGCGCGGGTCGCACTGAAGCTTTCTTT. Residues: CASRAGGAGRTEAFF.

The CDR3: CASSPLGQGGYTF. The CDR3 DNA reads TGTGCCAGCAGCCCATTAGGGCAGGGCGGCTACACCTTC. The chain uses TRBV5-4 and TRBJ1-2, with D possibly matching TRBD1 (5 bases). Looked up from germline, CDR1 is SGHNT and CDR2 is YYREEE (reference sequence). This CDR3 has 13 amino acids. The ends were cut back, 4 bases at V and 8 bases at J, with 15 bases in the middle.

The chain links TRBV28 to TRBJ2-2; 9 bases agree with TRBD2. Losses at the gene ends were 6 bases for V and 4 bases for J; bases not matched to a gene: 6. Per the germline V gene, CDR1 is MDHEN and CDR2 is SYDVKM. The CDR3 is made up of 15 amino acids. CDR3: CASSLAGGLTGELFF. The DNA for the CDR3 is TGTGCCAGCAGCCTGGCGGGAGGGCTCACCGGGGAGCTGTTTTTT.

The rearrangement uses TRBV19 and TRBJ1-2; weak D call: TRBD1 (5 bases). V lost 3 bases to trimming and J lost 5 bases, with 13 bases between them. The length of the CDR3 is 14 residues. From germline, CDR1 is LNHDA and CDR2 SQIVND (reference sequence). The CDR3 sequence: CASSIGGVEYGYTF. DNA for the CDR3: TGTGCCAGTAGTATCGGAGGGGTGGAGTATGGCTACACCTTC.

The CDR3: CASRPRTGALGYQETQYF. The CDR3 nucleotides read TGTGCCAGCAGACCACGGACAGGGGCTCTTGGGTACCAAGAGACCCAGTACTTC. The chain links TRBV4-2 to TRBJ2-5; 9 nucleotides match TRBD1. V was clipped by 6 bases and J by 0 bases; unmatched bases: 14. CDR3 length equals 18 residues. CDR1 is LGHNA, CDR2 YNFKEQ, per germline.

The chain uses TRBV5-1 and TRBJ2-3, with D possibly TRBD1 on 6 matching bases. V lost 7 bases, J lost 0 bases, and 18 bases lay in between. The CDR3 sequence is 16 residues long. CDR1 is SGHRS, CDR2 YFSETQ, per germline. DNA of the CDR3: TGCGCCAGCTCCAGGGGCTGGGACCCGAGCACAGATACGCAGTATTTT. Translated: CASSRGWDPSTDTQYF.

The V and J genes are TRBV29-1 and TRBJ1-2; D ambiguous. Germline V CDR1 and CDR2: SQVTM, ANQGSEA. The CDR3 contains 10 residues. The V gene lost 6 bases and the J gene lost 7 bases, with 9 bases spanning the gap. The CDR3 coding sequence is TGCAGCGTGGCGGAGGGTGGCTACACCTTC. Its translation: CSVAEGGYTF.

This clone was picked up a small number of times. J is TRBJ2-7 and V is TRBV5-1; 11 nucleotides line up with TRBD1. V gave up 0 bases and J gave up 4 bases; unmatched junction bases: 3. The CDR3 length is 15 residues. Per the germline V gene, CDR1 is SGHRS and CDR2 is YFSETQ. CDR3 nucleotide sequence: TGCGCCAGCAGCTTGGAGGGACAGGGGGATTACGAGCAGTACTTC. Residues: CASSLEGQGDYEQYF.

The V and J genes are TRBV27 and TRBJ2-7, with D possibly TRBD1 on 6 matching bases. V dropped 3 bases and J dropped 6 bases, with 9 bases sitting between them. CDR3 length: 12 residues. The germline gives CDR1 MNHEY, CDR2 SMNVEV (reference sequence). The DNA of the CDR3 is TGTGCCAGCAGTTTTAGGGGGTCCGAGCAGTACTTC. Its protein product is CASSFRGSEQYF.

This chain connects TRBV7-9 to TRBJ2-7; 10 bases fit TRBD2. Germline V lookup: CDR1 SEHNR, CDR2 FQNEAQ (reference sequence). V lost 7 bases and J lost 3; bases outside the gene matches: 12. CDR3 length: 16 residues. CDR3 loop: CASTLGLAGENYEQYF. CDR3 nucleotides: TGTGCCAGCACCCTGGGGCTAGCGGGAGAGAACTACGAGCAGTACTTC.